The clone carrying this TCR beta chain was detected ten times or more. The target antigen is unknown. Synthesis of cDNA used 5'RACE (with 10-nucleotide random UMIs). Via MiXCR, TCRdb re-called the 5' RACE reads, giving one row per CDR3 protein. This table holds fewer than 110,000 distinct CDR3 sequences, 9.5% to 14% found once. The sample's time point: longitudinal time-point 3. These data are taken from a study of neurological immune-mediated disorders. Study-level points and caveats: None of the CDR3 amino acid sequences in expanded clones turned up in more than one subject, which points to private repertoires in all groups. Patients with HTLV-1-associated myelopathy had the highest level of TCR clonal expansion, whereas patients with multiple sclerosis had the lowest level, falling beneath the level found in healthy controls.

This receptor was taken from a female donor with HTLV-1-associated myelopathy (HAM/TSP). Sequencing was performed on PBMCs.

The CDR3 nucleotides read TGTGCCAGCAGCTTCCGGAGGTGGGACACCGGGGAGCTGTTTTTT. Encoded protein: CASSFRRWDTGELFF. The gene calls are TRBV5-6 and TRBJ2-2; possible D gene TRBD2, 5 bases. The germline V and J ends were trimmed by 2 bases and 3 bases, with 11 bases remaining between them. CDR3 length equals 15 residues. Germline loops: CDR1 SGHDT, CDR2 YYEEEE.